The rows below give T cell receptor beta chains drawn from one sample of a study of blood T cell repertoires in COVID-19. Generated by immunoSEQ multiplex PCR, the TCRdb table keeps only in-frame clones and is missing some. This table holds 200,000 to 300,000 clones, 75% to 90% found once. The sequenced material came from peripheral blood. Receptors originate from a man aged 25-45 years with active or convalescent COVID-19. CDR3s include the opening cysteine and the closing phenylalanine or tryptophan. Each record gives: J gene, D gene, clone size, V gene, CDR3 DNA, CDR3 protein. The D gene is left open where the match is weak. Part of the rows lack a size; the others show once, few, many or a class for expanded clones.

j_gene: TRBJ1-2
d_gene: .
abundance: .
v_gene: TRBV19
CDR3nt: TGTGCCAGTATCGGGTTCTATGGCTACACCTTC
CDR3aa: CASIGFYGYTF

j_gene: TRBJ2-1
d_gene: .
abundance: many
v_gene: TRBV2
CDR3nt: TGTGCCAGCAAGCCTAGTTCTCGGAATGAGCAGTTCTTC
CDR3aa: CASKPSSRNEQFF

j_gene: TRBJ2-3
d_gene: TRBD2
abundance: .
v_gene: TRBV7-3
CDR3nt: TGTGCCAGCAGCCCGACTAGCGGGGGGTCCCGGCAGACGCAGTATTTT
CDR3aa: CASSPTSGGSRQTQYF

j_gene: TRBJ2-2
d_gene: TRBD2
abundance: .
v_gene: TRBV5-4
CDR3nt: TGTGCCAGCAGCTTGGACTCTAGCGGGGGGTTTTCCGGGGAGCTGTTTTTT
CDR3aa: CASSLDSSGGFSGELFF

j_gene: TRBJ1-1
d_gene: TRBD1
abundance: .
v_gene: TRBV29-1
CDR3nt: TGCAGCGTTGAGACTGGGACAGGGGTTCAAGCTTTCTTT
CDR3aa: CSVETGTGVQAFF

j_gene: TRBJ1-1
d_gene: .
abundance: .
v_gene: TRBV6-5
CDR3nt: TGTGCCAGCCTCAGTATGACTGAAGCTTTCTTT
CDR3aa: CASLSMTEAFF

j_gene: TRBJ2-1
d_gene: .
abundance: .
v_gene: TRBV12-3/TRBV12-4
CDR3nt: TGTGCCAGCAAGGCCAGGAATGAGCAGTTCTTC
CDR3aa: CASKARNEQFF

j_gene: TRBJ1-4
d_gene: .
abundance: .
v_gene: TRBV4-3
CDR3nt: TGCGCCAGCAGCCTACTAACTCCGGGACTGCCTGAAAAACTGTTTTTT
CDR3aa: CASSLLTPGLPEKLFF

j_gene: TRBJ1-5
d_gene: .
abundance: .
v_gene: TRBV20-1
CDR3nt: TGCAGTGTGGGACAAGGCCAGCCCCAGCATTTT
CDR3aa: CSVGQGQPQHF

j_gene: TRBJ2-3
d_gene: TRBD1
abundance: .
v_gene: TRBV9
CDR3nt: TGTGCCAGCAGCGTAGGGGGACAGGGAGGGTTCACAGATACGCAGTATTTT
CDR3aa: CASSVGGQGGFTDTQYF

j_gene: TRBJ2-1
d_gene: TRBD2
abundance: .
v_gene: TRBV6-1
CDR3nt: TGTGCCAGCAGTGAAACGGGACTAGGGAACAATGAGCAGTTCTTC
CDR3aa: CASSETGLGNNEQFF

j_gene: TRBJ1-1
d_gene: .
abundance: .
v_gene: TRBV3-1/TRBV3-2
CDR3nt: TGTGCCAGCAGCCAAGCGGGAGGGGTCGGGGGATCTGAAGCTTTCTTT
CDR3aa: CASSQAGGVGGSEAFF

j_gene: TRBJ2-2
d_gene: TRBD2
abundance: .
v_gene: TRBV7-2
CDR3nt: TGTGCCAGCAGCAAGACTAGCGGGGGGCCTCTTGGGGAGCTGTTTTTT
CDR3aa: CASSKTSGGPLGELFF

j_gene: TRBJ1-4
d_gene: .
abundance: .
v_gene: TRBV6-5
CDR3nt: TGTGCCAGCAGGCCGGGACTTTGGGAAAAACTGTTTTTT
CDR3aa: CASRPGLWEKLFF

j_gene: TRBJ2-1
d_gene: TRBD1
abundance: .
v_gene: TRBV19
CDR3nt: TGTGCCAGTAGTATAGGGGGGACAGCCTCCTACAATGAGCAGTTCTTC
CDR3aa: CASSIGGTASYNEQFF

j_gene: TRBJ2-7
d_gene: .
abundance: .
v_gene: TRBV30
CDR3nt: TGTGCCTGGAATGGACAGTACGCGGACGAGCAGTACTTC
CDR3aa: CAWNGQYADEQYF

j_gene: TRBJ2-1
d_gene: .
abundance: .
v_gene: TRBV7-9
CDR3nt: TGTGCCAGCAGCTACTATGGGGGGAATGAGCAGTTCTTC
CDR3aa: CASSYYGGNEQFF

j_gene: TRBJ1-2
d_gene: TRBD1
abundance: once
v_gene: TRBV13
CDR3nt: TGTGCCAGCAGCCCAACCGGGACAGCTGCCGATGGCTACACCTTC
CDR3aa: CASSPTGTAADGYTF

j_gene: TRBJ1-6
d_gene: TRBD1
abundance: once
v_gene: TRBV6-1
CDR3nt: TGTGCCAGCAGTGAAATTGCCAGGGGGGATTCACCCCTCCACTTT
CDR3aa: CASSEIARGDSPLHF

j_gene: TRBJ2-7
d_gene: .
abundance: .
v_gene: TRBV20-1
CDR3nt: TGCAGTGCTCCACAGGGAAGCGAGCAGTACTTC
CDR3aa: CSAPQGSEQYF

j_gene: TRBJ2-2
d_gene: TRBD2
abundance: .
v_gene: TRBV30
CDR3nt: TGTGCCTGGAGCCAGCCCGGGACTAGCGGGGAGGCCGGGGAGCTGTTTTTT
CDR3aa: CAWSQPGTSGEAGELFF

j_gene: TRBJ2-2
d_gene: .
abundance: .
v_gene: TRBV11-3
CDR3nt: TGTGCCAGCAGCGCGACTTGGAACACCGGGGAGCTGTTTTTT
CDR3aa: CASSATWNTGELFF

j_gene: TRBJ1-5
d_gene: TRBD1
abundance: .
v_gene: TRBV4-3
CDR3nt: TGCGCCAGCAGCCACCATCTGGGACAGAGTTATGATCAGCCCCAGCATTTT
CDR3aa: CASSHHLGQSYDQPQHF

j_gene: TRBJ1-2
d_gene: .
abundance: .
v_gene: TRBV10-3
CDR3nt: TGTGCCATCTCATGGGCCAATGGCTACACCTTC
CDR3aa: CAISWANGYTF

j_gene: TRBJ1-5
d_gene: .
abundance: .
v_gene: TRBV7-2
CDR3nt: TGTGCCAGCAGCTTGGACAGAGATCAGCCCCAGCATTTT
CDR3aa: CASSLDRDQPQHF

j_gene: TRBJ2-1
d_gene: .
abundance: .
v_gene: TRBV19
CDR3nt: TGTGCCAGTAGTATTATGTTCTATTCGATGGATGAGCAGTTCTTC
CDR3aa: CASSIMFYSMDEQFF

j_gene: TRBJ1-1
d_gene: .
abundance: .
v_gene: TRBV2
CDR3nt: TGTGCCCGTCTACGTATGAACACTGAAGCTTTCTTT
CDR3aa: CARLRMNTEAFF

j_gene: TRBJ1-2
d_gene: TRBD1
abundance: .
v_gene: TRBV6-5
CDR3nt: TGTGCCAGCAGTTCAACAAGACAGGGCGGCTACACCTTC
CDR3aa: CASSSTRQGGYTF

j_gene: TRBJ2-1
d_gene: .
abundance: .
v_gene: TRBV7-9
CDR3nt: TGTGCCAGCAGCTTAGCGGGGCGGGGAAAGAACAATGAGCAGTTCTTC
CDR3aa: CASSLAGRGKNNEQFF

j_gene: TRBJ2-2
d_gene: .
abundance: .
v_gene: TRBV4-3
CDR3nt: TGCGCCAGCAGCCAAGATCGAGGCACGGTGGTAGACGGGGAGCTGTTTTTT
CDR3aa: CASSQDRGTVVDGELFF

j_gene: TRBJ1-3
d_gene: TRBD1
abundance: .
v_gene: TRBV9
CDR3nt: TGTGCCAGCAGCCCTTACAGGGGGCCCCTCTCTGGAAACACCATATATTTT
CDR3aa: CASSPYRGPLSGNTIYF

j_gene: TRBJ2-1
d_gene: TRBD2
abundance: once
v_gene: TRBV5-1
CDR3nt: TGCGCCAGCAGCTTTCATACCGGGACTAGCGGATACAATGAGCAGTTCTTC
CDR3aa: CASSFHTGTSGYNEQFF

j_gene: TRBJ1-4
d_gene: .
abundance: once
v_gene: TRBV3-1/TRBV3-2
CDR3nt: TGTGCCAGCAGCCAAGATTGGGCACAAAATGAAAAACTGTTTTTT
CDR3aa: CASSQDWAQNEKLFF

j_gene: TRBJ1-6
d_gene: .
abundance: .
v_gene: TRBV13
CDR3nt: TGTGCCAGCAGCCTGACGTTGGGGGCGCAGAATAATTCACCCCTCCACTTT
CDR3aa: CASSLTLGAQNNSPLHF

j_gene: TRBJ2-5
d_gene: .
abundance: .
v_gene: TRBV13
CDR3nt: TGTGCCAGCAGCTTAGGGGCCACGGAGACCCAGTACTTC
CDR3aa: CASSLGATETQYF

j_gene: TRBJ2-7
d_gene: .
abundance: .
v_gene: TRBV4-2
CDR3nt: TGTGCCAGCAGCCAAGATCCGTCTAGCGTACCCTACGAGCAGTACTTC
CDR3aa: CASSQDPSSVPYEQYF

j_gene: TRBJ1-1
d_gene: .
abundance: .
v_gene: TRBV6-5
CDR3nt: TGTGCCAGCAGACAGTCCGGCGTGAACACTGAAGCTTTCTTT
CDR3aa: CASRQSGVNTEAFF

j_gene: TRBJ2-7
d_gene: .
abundance: .
v_gene: TRBV3-1/TRBV3-2
CDR3nt: TGTGCCAGCAGTCAGACAGGAAGCCCCTACGAGCAGTACTTC
CDR3aa: CASSQTGSPYEQYF

j_gene: TRBJ1-4
d_gene: TRBD1
abundance: .
v_gene: TRBV7-9
CDR3nt: TGTGCCAGCAGCGTAACAGGGGGCGTAGTTGAAAAACTGTTTTTT
CDR3aa: CASSVTGGVVEKLFF

j_gene: TRBJ1-2
d_gene: TRBD1
abundance: .
v_gene: TRBV4-1
CDR3nt: TGCGCCAGCAGCCAAGATCCCGGGGGACAGGGGATTTATGGCTACACCTTC
CDR3aa: CASSQDPGGQGIYGYTF

j_gene: TRBJ1-6
d_gene: .
abundance: .
v_gene: TRBV27
CDR3nt: TGTGCCAGCAGTTTAACGGTCCTCCAGGGCGGCAATTCACCCCTCCACTTT
CDR3aa: CASSLTVLQGGNSPLHF

j_gene: TRBJ1-1
d_gene: .
abundance: few
v_gene: TRBV4-3
CDR3nt: TGCGCCAGCGAGGGGGATGGAACTGAAGCTTTCTTT
CDR3aa: CASEGDGTEAFF

j_gene: TRBJ1-2
d_gene: TRBD1
abundance: .
v_gene: TRBV12-5
CDR3nt: TGTGCTAGTGCCTTACGACAGGGCTTCCACTATGGCTACACCTTC
CDR3aa: CASALRQGFHYGYTF

j_gene: TRBJ1-2
d_gene: .
abundance: .
v_gene: TRBV4-3
CDR3nt: TGCGCCAGCAGCCCCGCTTTGCAGGGTTATGTTGGTAACTATGGCTACACCTTC
CDR3aa: CASSPALQGYVGNYGYTF

j_gene: TRBJ1-2
d_gene: TRBD1
abundance: .
v_gene: TRBV7-2
CDR3nt: TGTGCCAGCAGCGTGACAGGGGGCAGTAATGGCTACACCTTC
CDR3aa: CASSVTGGSNGYTF

j_gene: TRBJ2-5
d_gene: TRBD2
abundance: .
v_gene: TRBV2
CDR3nt: TGTGCCAGCAGGTGGCGGGGGGCGGCGGGAGAGACCCAGTACTTC
CDR3aa: CASRWRGAAGETQYF

j_gene: TRBJ2-7
d_gene: TRBD2
abundance: .
v_gene: TRBV7-9
CDR3nt: TGTGCCAGCACCGGGGGAGGGAGCTCCTACGAGCAGTACTTC
CDR3aa: CASTGGGSSYEQYF

j_gene: TRBJ1-2
d_gene: TRBD1
abundance: once
v_gene: TRBV4-3
CDR3nt: TGCGCCAGCAGCCAATCGGGACAGGCTAACTATGGCTACACCTTC
CDR3aa: CASSQSGQANYGYTF

j_gene: TRBJ1-2
d_gene: .
abundance: .
v_gene: TRBV18
CDR3nt: TGTGCCAGCTCACGTTCACAGGGCACTCAAGCTAACTATGGCTACACCTTC
CDR3aa: CASSRSQGTQANYGYTF

j_gene: TRBJ2-3
d_gene: TRBD1
abundance: once
v_gene: TRBV6-4
CDR3nt: TGTGCCAGCAGTAGGGACAGGGCAGATACGCAGTATTTT
CDR3aa: CASSRDRADTQYF

j_gene: TRBJ2-1
d_gene: TRBD2
abundance: .
v_gene: TRBV10-2
CDR3nt: TGCGCCAGCACCTGGGGGGGCAATGAGCAGTTCTTC
CDR3aa: CASTWGGNEQFF

j_gene: TRBJ2-3
d_gene: TRBD1
abundance: .
v_gene: TRBV2
CDR3nt: TGTGCCAGCAGTGAAGACAGGGGTTTAACAGATACGCAGTATTTT
CDR3aa: CASSEDRGLTDTQYF

j_gene: TRBJ1-2
d_gene: .
abundance: .
v_gene: TRBV7-9
CDR3nt: TGTGCCAGCAGCTTAGACTCGGGGAAAGGCTATGGCTACACCTTC
CDR3aa: CASSLDSGKGYGYTF